The clone carrying this TCR beta chain was observed a few times. Responder cells labeled with CFSE (around 200,000) were co-plated with irradiated stimulator cells labeled with violet dye (around 200,000). Sorting of proliferating CFSE-low CD3+CD4+ and CD3+CD8+ responders took place after the reaction. These data are taken from a study of graft-versus-host responses after intestinal transplantation. Clones were read by immunoSEQ multiplex PCR, and TCRdb kept only the in-frame ones, dropping some. Counted here are roughly 8,600 clones, around 30% occurring once; the ten biggest clones make up about 2%. The CDR3 covers 13 residues. Germline values: CDR1 MNHEY, CDR2 SVGAGI. The V gene end was trimmed by 2 bases and the J gene end by 10 bases; junction bases not matched to a gene: 3. Study results and caveats: Recipient-marrow GvH clones were detected, some having first appeared in ileum or blood. Clonal ratios of graft-versus-host to host-versus-graft in allografts were high for patients exhibiting graft-donor T cell macrochimerism.

The material sequenced was alloreactive CD8+ T cells from a mixed lymphocyte reaction culture, taken before intestinal transplant. Subset defined: CFSE-low proliferating T cells sorted from roughly six-day pre-transplant mixed lymphocyte reaction (GvH or HvG direction). This sequence joins TRBV6-5 and TRBJ2-1, with TRBD2 matching over 9 bases. This receptor was identified in a human patient who received an intestinal transplant. DNA of the CDR3: TGTGCCAGCAGTTACACCCTAGCGGGAGAGCAGTTCTTC. This sequence encodes CASSYTLAGEQFF.